This entry is about one TCR beta chain. There is no known antigen for this receptor. No quality values exist for individual bases; no much larger clone is one base distant. TCRbeta CDR3 regions were amplified from genomic DNA using the immunoSEQ Assay, a bias-controlled multiplex PCR. As for the original processing: Within the assay, amplification of reference gene primers was used to estimate how many nucleated cells each sample contained. Sequence reads were collapsed and filtered to measure the absolute abundance of every unique TCRbeta CDR3 rearrangement. For each sample, productive Simpson clonality was calculated as the square root of Simpson's diversity index over productive rearrangements. As stored in TCRdb, this immuneACCESS dataset retains in-frame rearrangements with V and J assigned. A fraction of the clones does not appear; measured against another copy, unresolved V genes explain less than half of the discrepancy, and the remainder lacks a known reason. D and trimming were read from the DNA, whereas the V and J calls and clone size are those reported in that table. A total of approximately 200,000 clones appear in this sample, about 81% of them only once. 9.2% of the sample is held by the ten biggest clonotypes.

This entry belongs to a study of blood T cell repertoires in COVID-19 (dated by TCRdb to the early 2020s). About the investigation overall: The collaborator samples originated in the United States, Italy and Spain and spanned the acute and convalescent phases of COVID-19. Sample metadata almost always included a de-identified subject ID, COVID-19 status, age in years and sex. The samples were drawn from two sources: the first 160 participants of the ongoing ImmuneRACE study, and some 1,300 subjects contributed by 6 global collaborators. The prospective study material was composed of cDNA or gDNA derived from T cells, B-cell-depleted T cells, or PBMCs. Where HLA class I and class II types were available, the types were taken from metadata supplied by the sample provider, not from assay-based typing. Deeply sampled blood TCRbeta repertoires from subjects exposed to, actively infected with, or recovered from COVID-19 were included in the dataset. The repertoires were made available in a free public database intended to serve as a resource for research on the immune response to SARS-CoV-2. The investigation overall reported the following: How much clinical and demographic metadata was included differed by source and by participant, and the metadata was provided uncurated.

Participants in the prospective study were enrolled through a virtual design, were aged about 18 to 100 years, and lived in roughly 24 United States geographic areas. In the prospective study, participants were assigned to cohorts based on the clinical history participants reported in a screening survey and a study questionnaire. Recovered participants in ImmuneRACE Cohort 3 were defined as having two consecutive negative NP/OP PCR tests, clearance from a healthcare professional, or resolution of symptoms. In the prospective study, whole blood, serum and a nasopharyngeal or oropharyngeal swab were collected from each participant by mobile phlebotomists. Over a roughly two-month period, participants in the prospective study had the option of providing additional blood draws and questionnaires. Before DNA extraction, blood samples from the prospective study were shipped at room temperature or frozen.

The junction shows trimming of 4 bases on V and 1 base on J, plus 18 bases between the germline ends. The CDR3 spans 16 residues, from the cysteine through the phenylalanine. Only the CDR3 portion is preserved as DNA: 48 bases, with reading frame beginning at the first base. The germline V gene sets CDR1 to SGDLS and CDR2 to YYNGEE. The source material was PBMCs or T cells enriched from blood (not recorded which). Recombination joined TRBV9 with TRBJ2-7; no D gene is confidently identified. This receptor was taken from a man in his forties who had recovered from COVID-19. The CDR3 protein sequence reads: CASSPRGMSASYEQYF. The bases read TGTGCCAGCAGCCCCAGAGGTATGTCCGCTTCCTACGAGCAGTACTTC.